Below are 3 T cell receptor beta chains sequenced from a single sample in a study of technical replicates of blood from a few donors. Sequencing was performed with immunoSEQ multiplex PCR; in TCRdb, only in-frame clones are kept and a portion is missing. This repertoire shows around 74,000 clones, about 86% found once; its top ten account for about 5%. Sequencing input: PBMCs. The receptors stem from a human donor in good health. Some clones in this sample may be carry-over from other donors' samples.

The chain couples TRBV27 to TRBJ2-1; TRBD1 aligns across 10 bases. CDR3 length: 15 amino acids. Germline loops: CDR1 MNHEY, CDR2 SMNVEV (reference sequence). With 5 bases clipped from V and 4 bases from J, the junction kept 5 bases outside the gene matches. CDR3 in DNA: TGTGCCAGCAGTCACCGGGGACAGGGGTACAATGAGCAGTTCTTC. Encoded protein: CASSHRGQGYNEQFF.

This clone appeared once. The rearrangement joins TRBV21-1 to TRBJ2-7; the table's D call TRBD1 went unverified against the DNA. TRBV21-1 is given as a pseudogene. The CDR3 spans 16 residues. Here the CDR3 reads CASSKALGQRGYEQYF. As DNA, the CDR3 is TGTGCCAGCAGCAAAGCGCTCGGACAGAGGGGCTACGAGCAGTACTTC.

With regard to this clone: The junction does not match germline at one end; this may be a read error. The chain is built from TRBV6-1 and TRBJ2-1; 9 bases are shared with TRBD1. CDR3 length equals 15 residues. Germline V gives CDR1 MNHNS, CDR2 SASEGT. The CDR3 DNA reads TGTGCCAGCATTGGGGGATATACGGCGGGGACAGGGATGGTCTTC. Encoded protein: CASIGGYTAGTGMVF.